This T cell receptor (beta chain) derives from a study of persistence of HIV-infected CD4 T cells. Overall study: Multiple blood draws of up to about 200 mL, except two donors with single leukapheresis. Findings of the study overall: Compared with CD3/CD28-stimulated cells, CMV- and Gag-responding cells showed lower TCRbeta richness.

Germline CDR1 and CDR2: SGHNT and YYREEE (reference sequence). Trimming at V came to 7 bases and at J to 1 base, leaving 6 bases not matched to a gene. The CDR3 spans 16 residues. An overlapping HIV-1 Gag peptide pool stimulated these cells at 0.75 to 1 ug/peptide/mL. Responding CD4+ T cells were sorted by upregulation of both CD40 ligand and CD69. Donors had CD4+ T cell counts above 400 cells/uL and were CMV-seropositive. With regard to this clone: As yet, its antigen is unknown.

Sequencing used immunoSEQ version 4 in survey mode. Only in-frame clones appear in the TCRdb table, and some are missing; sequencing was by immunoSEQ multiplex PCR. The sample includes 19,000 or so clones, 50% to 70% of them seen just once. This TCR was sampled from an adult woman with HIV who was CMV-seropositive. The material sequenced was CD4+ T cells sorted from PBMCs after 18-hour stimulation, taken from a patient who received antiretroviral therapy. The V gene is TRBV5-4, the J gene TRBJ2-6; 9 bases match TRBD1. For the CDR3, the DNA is TGTGCCAGCCGGGACAGGGATTTATCTGGGGCCAACGTCCTGACTTTC. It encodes CASRDRDLSGANVLTF.